The clone carrying this T cell receptor (beta chain) was seen a few times. Antigen unknown. Unique molecular identifiers tagged individual cDNA molecules. TCRdb re-called the 5' RACE reads through MiXCR, storing one row per CDR3 protein. This sample has about 68,000 distinct CDR3 sequences, with approximately 11% found just once. CDR1 is DFQATT, CDR2 SNEGSKA, per germline (reference sequence). This CDR3 is built from 15 residues. Deletions cut 3 bases from V and 2 bases from J, with 11 bases between. This sample was taken from a study of early T cells in non-severe SARS-CoV-2 infection. Study-wide findings and caveats: VDJdb matching favored anti-spike CD8 responses, missing private and CD4 specificities.

The TCR sequence derives from an adult who was a healthcare worker with PCR-confirmed SARS-CoV-2 infection or an uninfected control (not recorded which). This chain joins TRBV20-1 and TRBJ1-6; unclear D gene. The sample was whole blood. CDR3 amino acids: CSARLESTYNSPLHF. The CDR3 DNA sequence: TGCAGTGCTAGGTTAGAGAGCACCTATAATTCACCCCTCCACTTT.